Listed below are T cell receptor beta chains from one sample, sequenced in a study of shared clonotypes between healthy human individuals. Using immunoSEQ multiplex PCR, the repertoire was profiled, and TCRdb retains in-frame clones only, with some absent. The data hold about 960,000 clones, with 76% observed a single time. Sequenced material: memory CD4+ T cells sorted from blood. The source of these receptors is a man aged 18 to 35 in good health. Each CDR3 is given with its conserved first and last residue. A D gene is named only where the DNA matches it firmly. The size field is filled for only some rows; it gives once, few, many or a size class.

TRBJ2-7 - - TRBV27 TGTGCCAGCAGTTTGGCGGGTAACTACGAGCAGTACTTC CASSLAGNYEQYF
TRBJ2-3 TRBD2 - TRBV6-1 TGTGCCAGCACGGGGGGGGGAACGCAGTATTTT CASTGGGTQYF
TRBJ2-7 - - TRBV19 TGTGCCAGTAGTATTAGTAGCGTAAGCTCCTACGAGCAGTACTTC CASSISSVSSYEQYF
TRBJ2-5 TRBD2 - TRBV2 TGTGCCGGATCTAAGAGCGGGGCGCCGGGAGAGACCCAGTACTTC CAGSKSGAPGETQYF
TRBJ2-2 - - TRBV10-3 TGTGCCATCAGTCCTCCGGGCGGGGAGCTGTTTTTT CAISPPGGELFF
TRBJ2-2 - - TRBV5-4 TGTGCCAGCAGCTTTCGCGGGACCGGGGAGCTGTTTTTT CASSFRGTGELFF
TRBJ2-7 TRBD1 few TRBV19 TGTGCCAGTAGTCCAAGGATAGACAGGGGGCGTTCCGAGCAGTACTTC CASSPRIDRGRSEQYF
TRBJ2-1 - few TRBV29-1 TGCAGCGTTAGCAGAGGGAACAATGAGCAGTTCTTC CSVSRGNNEQFF
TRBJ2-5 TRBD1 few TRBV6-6 TGTGCCAGCAGACGACAGGGGGCGTGGGAGACCCAGTACTTC CASRRQGAWETQYF
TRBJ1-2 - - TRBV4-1 TGCGCCAGCAGCCAGAGCGGTGGCGGGACCTACACCTTC CASSQSGGGTYTF
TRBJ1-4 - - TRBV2 TGTGCCAGCAGGGCCACAGGGTCTTCTAATGAAAAACTGTTTTTT CASRATGSSNEKLFF
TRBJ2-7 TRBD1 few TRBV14 TGTGCCAGCAGCCGGGTGACAGGGTACGACGAGCAGTACTTC CASSRVTGYDEQYF
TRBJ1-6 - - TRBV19 TGTGCCAGTAGTAACCTTCCGACATTCTCGGGGAATTCACCCCTCCACTTT CASSNLPTFSGNSPLHF
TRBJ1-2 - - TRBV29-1 TGCAGCGGGGAACAGGGTAATGTCACCTTC CSGEQGNVTF
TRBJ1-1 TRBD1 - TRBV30 TGTGCTGTTCACAGGGGAGGAGGAACTGAAGCTTTCTTT CAVHRGGGTEAFF
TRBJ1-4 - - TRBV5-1 TGCGCCAGCAGCTTAACAGAGAATAATGAAAAACTGTTTTTT CASSLTENNEKLFF
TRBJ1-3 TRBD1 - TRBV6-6 TGTGCCAGCAGCCCGGGACAGGGTGGAAACACCATATATTTT CASSPGQGGNTIYF
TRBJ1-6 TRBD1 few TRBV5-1 TGCGCCAGCAGCTCCGGGACAGCCGGAAATTCACCCCTCCACTTT CASSSGTAGNSPLHF
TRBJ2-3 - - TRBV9 TGTGCCAGCAGCGTAGTACCCCCCGGGACTGGGGATAATACGCAGTATTTT CASSVVPPGTGDNTQYF
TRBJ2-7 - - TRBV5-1 TGCGCCAGCGGCGGACTCAACTCCTACGAGCAGTACTTC CASGGLNSYEQYF